The 18 T cell receptor beta chains below come from one sample, sequenced in a study of cytomegalovirus exposure and HLA in healthy donors. Only in-frame clones appear in the TCRdb table, and some are missing; sequencing was by immunoSEQ multiplex PCR. The table has about 360,000 clones, about nine tenths seen once; the top ten hold over 0.75%. Sequenced sample: PBMCs. Receptors were obtained from a woman aged 18-30 years in good health and CMV-seronegative.

This clone was counted once. The chain links TRBV2 to TRBJ2-1, with TRBD2 as a possible D gene (6 bases). Germline V gene lookup returns CDR1 SNHLY and CDR2 FYNNEI. The V end lost 5 bases, the J end lost 0 bases, and 14 bases lay between the germline ends. The length of the CDR3 is 16 residues. CDR3 bases: TGTGCCAGCAGTCCCTCTCTAGCGAGCTCCTACAATGAGCAGTTCTTC. This encodes CASSPSLASSYNEQFF.

The CDR3 spells CASGGQGFSGGNQPQHF. The CDR3 DNA follows: TGTGCCAGCGGGGGACAGGGTTTTTCCGGAGGCAATCAGCCCCAGCATTTT. The V and J genes are TRBV28 and TRBJ1-5; 9 bases fit TRBD1. Losses at the gene ends were 8 bases for V and 2 bases for J; bases not matched to a gene: 13. Germline CDR1 is MDHEN and CDR2 is SYDVKM. The CDR3 sequence is 17 residues long.

This clone has only one observation. This chain uses TRBV6-1 with TRBJ1-2; D possibly corresponds to TRBD1 (5 bases). Germline V CDR1 and CDR2: MNHNS, SASEGT. V was shortened by 0 bases and J by 8 bases, with 16 bases between the two germline ends. This CDR3 region has 15 residues. The CDR3 sequence: CASSEASGRVGGYTF. In DNA form, the CDR3 reads TGTGCCAGCAGTGAAGCGTCCGGCAGGGTGGGCGGCTACACCTTC.

This chain joins TRBV5-6 and TRBJ2-7, with TRBD2 as a possible D gene (5 bases). The V end lost 1 base, the J end lost 6 bases, and 14 bases lay between the germline ends. This CDR3 has 14 residues. Per germline, CDR1 SGHDT and CDR2 YYEEEE. The CDR3, as DNA: TGTGCCAGCAGCTTGAAACTAGTCGATCTCGAGCAGTACTTC. It codes for CASSLKLVDLEQYF.

The V gene is TRBV4-1, the J gene TRBJ2-2, with D unclear. Trimming cost V 0 bases and J 3 bases, with 5 bases left between them. The length of the CDR3 is 14 residues. The germline V gene has CDR1 MGHRA and CDR2 YSYEKL. CDR3 residues: CASSQDPDTGELFF. The CDR3 DNA sequence: TGCGCCAGCAGCCAAGATCCGGACACCGGGGAGCTGTTTTTT.

The chain carries TRBV5-5 and TRBJ2-7; TRBD1 is a possible D gene (6 bases). Germline CDR1 is SGHKS and CDR2 is YYEKEE (reference sequence). V was clipped by 0 bases and J by 5 bases, with 12 bases between them. The length of the CDR3 is 14 residues. The CDR3, as DNA: TGTGCCAGCAGCTTGGCCGACAGGACGAACGAGCAGTACTTC. Its translation: CASSLADRTNEQYF.

The chain employs TRBV15 and TRBJ2-3; TRBD2 is a possible D gene (5 bases). Germline V gene sequence: CDR1 LNHNV, CDR2 YYDKDF (reference sequence). V lost 3 bases, J lost 2 bases, and 18 bases lay in between. The CDR3 runs 17 residues. The CDR3 bases are TGTGCCACCAGCAGTCCCGGTCCCGGAGGAGACACAGATACGCAGTATTTT. It codes for CATSSPGPGGDTDTQYF.

V gene TRBV10-1 combines with J gene TRBJ2-3, with a possible D match to TRBD1 (5 bases). The CDR3 spans 17 residues. The V end lost 4 bases, the J end lost 0 bases, and 17 bases lay between the germline ends. Germline CDR1 reads WNHNN; CDR2 reads SYGVQD (reference sequence). CDR3 coding DNA: TGCGCCAGCAGTGGTGAAAGGGGTGGCTCTAGCACAGATACGCAGTATTTT. Protein: CASSGERGGSSTDTQYF.

This clone appeared a few times. The chain is built from TRBV28 and TRBJ2-7; 8 nucleotides agree with TRBD2. V gave up 6 bases and J gave up 2 bases; unmatched junction bases: 15. This CDR3 contains 17 residues. Germline V CDR1 and CDR2: MDHEN, SYDVKM. As DNA, the CDR3 is TGTGCCAGCAGCGAAGGTCTGGTAGAGCGGGAGACCTACGAGCAGTACTTC. It encodes CASSEGLVERETYEQYF.

V gene TRBV2 combines with J gene TRBJ2-7; tentatively, D is TRBD1 (5 bases). Between the trimmed V and J ends, which lost 4 bases and 2 bases, there was a span of 18 bases. CDR3 length equals 16 residues. CDR1 and CDR2 from the germline V gene are SNHLY and FYNNEI. The CDR3 is CASSALGRTFTYEQYF. CDR3 in DNA: TGTGCCAGCAGTGCTCTGGGGCGGACCTTTACCTACGAGCAGTACTTC.

The chain joins TRBV10-3 to TRBJ2-7; TRBD1 matches 12 bases. V lost 0 bases and J lost 1; bases outside the gene matches: 7. Germline V lookup: CDR1 ENHRY, CDR2 SYGVKD. The CDR3 runs to 18 residues. CDR3 in amino acids: CAISESGTGGGKSYEQYF. The CDR3 DNA reads as TGTGCCATCAGTGAGTCGGGGACAGGGGGCGGTAAATCCTACGAGCAGTACTTC.

The rearrangement links TRBV10-2 to TRBJ1-5, with D maybe TRBD1 (5 bases). V lost 0 bases, J lost 5 bases, and 8 bases lay in between. Germline V CDR1 and CDR2: WSHSY, SAAADI. This CDR3 has 14 amino acids. The CDR3 DNA is TGCGCCAGCAGTGAGTCAGGGACTGATCAGCCCCAGCATTTT. Translating it yields CASSESGTDQPQHF.

The chain recombines TRBV19 with TRBJ1-5; 9 nucleotides match TRBD1. CDR1 and CDR2 (germline): LNHDA, SQIVND (reference sequence). With V trimmed by 8 bases and J by 4 bases, 9 bases remained unmatched. The CDR3 extends over 15 amino acids. The CDR3 DNA sequence: TGTGCCAGTGCTAATACAGGGGGCTGGAATCAGCCCCAGCATTTT. Translating gives CASANTGGWNQPQHF.

This clone was recorded only once. This CDR3 is also generated by other DNA sequences in the sample. The chain uses TRBV5-1 and TRBJ2-7; 10 positions agree with TRBD2. This CDR3 is built from 15 residues. V gave up 1 base and J gave up 2 bases; unmatched junction bases: 3. Looked up from germline, CDR1 is SGHRS and CDR2 is YFSETQ. The CDR3 here is CASSLTSGTAYEQYF. In DNA form, the CDR3 reads TGCGCCAGCAGCTTGACTAGCGGGACGGCCTACGAGCAGTACTTC.

A single count supports this clone. The V call is TRBV28, the J call TRBJ2-1; 8 bases align to TRBD1. The germline V gene has CDR1 MDHEN and CDR2 SYDVKM. Trimming cost V 5 bases and J 0 bases; bases outside gene matches: 6. The CDR3 sequence is 16 residues long. The CDR3 bases are TGTGCCAGCAGTACCATCGACAGGGGCTCCTACAATGAGCAGTTCTTC. Protein: CASSTIDRGSYNEQFF.

This clone appeared a few times. This chain connects TRBV6-1 to TRBJ2-7, with D possibly being TRBD2 (7 bases). V was pared by 6 bases and J by 7 bases, with 22 bases between. Germline V gene sequence: CDR1 MNHNS, CDR2 SASEGT. This CDR3 is 15 amino acids long. The CDR3 protein is CASSVYGGGGWEQYF. DNA for the CDR3: TGTGCCAGCAGCGTCTATGGGGGAGGGGGTTGGGAGCAGTACTTC.

V usage is TRBV5-1 and J usage is TRBJ1-6, with D tentatively TRBD1 (5 bases). Between the trimmed V and J ends, which lost 0 bases and 9 bases, there was a span of 16 bases. CDR3 length equals 16 residues. CDR1 and CDR2 from the germline V gene are SGHRS and YFSETQ. For the CDR3, the DNA is TGCGCCAGCAGCTTGGCCTCCGCCAGGGTCGGTTCACCCCTCCACTTT. Its translation is CASSLASARVGSPLHF.

The chain employs TRBV5-6 and TRBJ1-4; D is uncertain. Deletions cut 0 bases from V and 8 bases from J, with 11 bases between. The CDR3 runs to 14 residues. The germline CDR1 and CDR2 sequences are SGHDT and YYEEEE. CDR3 region: CASSLGPRWEKLFF. CDR3 nucleotide sequence: TGTGCCAGCAGCTTGGGTCCGAGATGGGAAAAACTGTTTTTT.